Detailed here is one TCR beta chain. What it recognizes is unknown. Germline values: CDR1 GTSNPN, CDR2 SVGIG (reference sequence). This CDR3 is built from 14 residues. The V and J ends lost 0 bases and 5 bases respectively, with 13 bases between them. Using immunoSEQ multiplex PCR, the repertoire was profiled, and TCRdb retains in-frame clones only, with some absent. In the table there are about 36,000 clones, about four fifths of which are singletons. The data were obtained in a study of T cells in narcolepsy. Study background: Patients with NT1 or NT2 and healthy control donors were enrolled. General study results and limits: Blood of same and different patients, but not healthy controls, reportedly held recurring autoreactive clonotypes. No autoreactive T cell clone sequences appeared in some memory CD4+ repertoires.

The sequencing sample was made of memory (CD45RA-) CD4+ T cells from blood. This rearrangement joins TRBV30 to TRBJ2-5; no definite D call. The receptor's source is a human donor in good health. The CDR3 spells CAWSVGGLRETQYF. Written as DNA, the CDR3 is TGTGCCTGGAGTGTCGGCGGATTACGGGAGACCCAGTACTTC.